The 7 T cell receptor beta chains below come from one sample, sequenced in a study of lymphopenia after photon versus proton radiotherapy. Sequenced by immunoSEQ multiplex PCR; TCRdb stores in-frame clones only, minus some. The data contain some 170,000 clones, more than 85% of them singletons. The sample was peripheral blood, taken from a patient treated with photon-based radiotherapy. The receptors were sampled from a man aged 45-60 years with gastric cancer.

The chain employs TRBV11-2 and TRBJ2-5, with D tentatively TRBD1 (5 bases). Germline CDR1 and CDR2: SGHAT and FQNNGV. Trimming took 7 bases from V and 1 from J, leaving 13 bases between them. The CDR3 extends over 14 amino acids. CDR3 bases: TGTGCCAGCACCAGGGTGGGGTTCCAAGAGACCCAGTACTTC. The encoded protein is CASTRVGFQETQYF. The variable domain in full, with the rest retrieved from reference TRBV11-2 and TRBJ2-5, is EAGVAQSPRYKIIEKRQSVAFWCNPISGHATLYWYQQILGQGPKLLIQFQNNGVVDDSQLPKDRFSAERLKGVDSTLKIQPAKLEDSAVYLCASTRVGFQETQYFGPGTRLLVL.

The chain combines TRBV4-2 with TRBJ2-1; no clear D. The germline CDR1 and CDR2 sequences are LGHNA and YNFKEQ. The V end was cut by 0 bases, the J end by 4 bases, with 10 bases between. This CDR3 is built from 15 residues. The CDR3 region is CASSQERRPYNEQFF. CDR3 coding DNA: TGTGCCAGCAGCCAAGAGAGACGGCCTTACAATGAGCAGTTCTTC.

The chain uses TRBV19 and TRBJ1-5, with a possible D match to TRBD1 (6 bases). V was trimmed by 3 bases and J by 0 bases, leaving 15 bases between them. CDR1 LNHDA and CDR2 SQIVND come from the germline V gene (reference sequence). The CDR3 is 17 residues long. The DNA for the CDR3 is TGTGCCAGTAGTATCTCCGGGGCAGGGGCTAGCAATCAGCCCCAGCATTTT. Its protein is CASSISGAGASNQPQHF.

V usage is TRBV6-1 and J usage is TRBJ2-1, with 10 bases matching TRBD2. Germline values: CDR1 MNHNS, CDR2 SASEGT. This CDR3 has 17 residues. V trimming: 4 bases; J trimming: 6 bases; junction bases outside the gene matches: 12. The CDR3 reads CASSASLGGLAPNEQFF. CDR3 DNA sequence: TGTGCCAGCAGTGCCTCACTCGGGGGACTAGCGCCCAATGAGCAGTTCTTC.

The chain is built from TRBV4-1 and TRBJ1-4; D gene unclear. Deletions cut 0 bases from V and 8 bases from J, with 13 bases between. Germline V CDR1 and CDR2: MGHRA, YSYEKL. CDR3 length: 15 amino acids. Here the CDR3 DNA reads TGCGCCAGCAGCCAAGATACTGGGTTTTGGGAAAAACTGTTTTTT. Protein: CASSQDTGFWEKLFF.

This chain connects TRBV2 to TRBJ2-7; the D gene could be TRBD1 or TRBD2 (5 bases each). Germline V gives CDR1 SNHLY, CDR2 FYNNEI. V lost 8 bases to trimming and J lost 3 bases, with 14 bases between them. CDR3 length: 13 amino acids. The CDR3 is CASLGTPNYEQYF. The DNA for the CDR3 is TGTGCCAGCCTCGGGACCCCGAACTACGAGCAGTACTTC.

The chain is built from TRBV7-2 and TRBJ1-5, with D perhaps TRBD1 (5 bases). The CDR3 is made up of 15 amino acids. V was cut by 1 base and J by 1 base, with 8 bases left in between. Looked up from germline, CDR1 is SGHTA and CDR2 is FQGNSA. The DNA for the CDR3 is TGTGCCAGCAGCTTAGTGCCAGGGAGCAATCAGCCCCAGCATTTT. This codes for CASSLVPGSNQPQHF.